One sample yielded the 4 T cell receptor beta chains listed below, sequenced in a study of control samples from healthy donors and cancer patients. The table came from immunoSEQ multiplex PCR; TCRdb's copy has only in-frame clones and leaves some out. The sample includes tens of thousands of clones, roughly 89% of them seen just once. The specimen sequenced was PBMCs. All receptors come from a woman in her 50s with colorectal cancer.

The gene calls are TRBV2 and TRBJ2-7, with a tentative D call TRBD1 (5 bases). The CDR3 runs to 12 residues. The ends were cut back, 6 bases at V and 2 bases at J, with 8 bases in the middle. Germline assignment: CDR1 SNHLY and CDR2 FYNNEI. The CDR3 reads CASRAGTYEQYV. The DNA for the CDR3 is TGTGCCAGCAGGGCAGGGACCTACGAGCAGTACGTC.

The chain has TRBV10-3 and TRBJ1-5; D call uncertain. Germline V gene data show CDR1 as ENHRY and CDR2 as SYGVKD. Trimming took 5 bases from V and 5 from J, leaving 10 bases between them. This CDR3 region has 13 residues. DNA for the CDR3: TGTGCCATCAGTATCGATCGGGATCAGCCCCAGCATTTT. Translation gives CAISIDRDQPQHF.

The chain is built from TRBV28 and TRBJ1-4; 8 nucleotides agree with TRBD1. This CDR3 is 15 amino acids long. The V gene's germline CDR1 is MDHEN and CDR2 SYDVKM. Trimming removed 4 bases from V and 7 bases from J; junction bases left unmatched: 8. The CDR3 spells CASSSRTGRGEKLFF. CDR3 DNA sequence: TGTGCCAGCAGTTCCCGGACAGGGAGAGGTGAAAAACTGTTTTTT.

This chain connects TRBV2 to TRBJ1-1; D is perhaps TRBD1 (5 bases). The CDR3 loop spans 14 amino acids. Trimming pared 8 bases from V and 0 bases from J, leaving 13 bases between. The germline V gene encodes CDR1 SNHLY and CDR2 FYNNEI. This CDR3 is CASAGARVNTEAFF. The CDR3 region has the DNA TGTGCCAGCGCGGGCGCCAGGGTGAACACTGAAGCTTTCTTT.